Listed below are T cell receptor beta chains from one sample, sequenced in a study of shared clonotypes between healthy human individuals. Profiled with immunoSEQ multiplex PCR; TCRdb holds only in-frame clones, not every one. This table has 400,000 to 600,000 clones, about 96% appearing once. The specimen was naive CD4+ T cells sorted from blood. These receptors were taken from a woman younger than 45 in good health. The CDR3 runs from the conserved cysteine through the conserved F or W. D genes are given only for firm matches. For some rows the clone size is stated as once, few or many, or as a class when expanded; others skip it.

v_gene	d_gene	j_gene	abundance	CDR3aa	CDR3nt
TRBV28	TRBD2	TRBJ2-4	NA	CASRTSGPRTPGIQYF	TGTGCCAGCAGGACTAGCGGGCCAAGAACCCCGGGGATTCAGTACTTC
TRBV19	NA	TRBJ2-2	few	CASSIFRGELFF	TGTGCCAGTAGTATCTTTCGCGGGGAGCTGTTTTTT
TRBV18	NA	TRBJ2-2	NA	CASSPFGRTGELFF	TGTGCCAGCTCCCCGTTCGGGAGAACCGGGGAGCTGTTTTTT
TRBV2	TRBD1	TRBJ2-1	NA	CASSVRTGSYNEQFF	TGTGCCAGCAGTGTTAGGACAGGGAGTTACAATGAGCAGTTCTTC
TRBV7-3	NA	TRBJ2-1	NA	CASSLDYLSYNEQFF	TGTGCCAGCAGCCTGGACTACCTCTCCTACAATGAGCAGTTCTTC
TRBV7-2	NA	TRBJ1-2	NA	CASSQTGQSYGYTF	TGTGCCAGCAGCCAAACAGGACAGAGCTATGGCTACACCTTC
TRBV6-5	TRBD2	TRBJ2-1	NA	CASSSLAGAYNEQFF	TGTGCCAGCAGTTCCTTAGCGGGAGCCTACAATGAGCAGTTCTTC
TRBV4-2	NA	TRBJ2-7	NA	CASSQELTQGEQYF	TGTGCCAGCAGCCAAGAGCTAACGCAGGGCGAGCAGTACTTC
TRBV4-2	TRBD2	TRBJ2-3	NA	CASSIRVAGDTQYF	TGTGCCAGCAGCATCCGGGTAGCGGGAGATACGCAGTATTTT
TRBV5-1	TRBD1	TRBJ2-3	NA	CASRQGAADTQYF	TGCGCCAGCCGACAGGGGGCAGCAGATACGCAGTATTTT
TRBV6-5	NA	TRBJ1-3	once	CASSYREGTGNTIYF	TGTGCCAGCAGTTACAGGGAGGGGACTGGAAACACCATATATTTT
TRBV18	TRBD2	TRBJ2-7	NA	CASSPGEGPAYEQYF	TGTGCCAGCTCACCAGGGGAGGGACCTGCCTACGAGCAGTACTTC
TRBV2	TRBD2	TRBJ2-2	NA	CASSELAGADTGELFF	TGTGCCAGCAGTGAACTAGCGGGAGCGGACACCGGGGAGCTGTTTTTT
TRBV10-3	NA	TRBJ2-2	NA	CAISDSRGADTGELFF	TGTGCCATCAGTGATTCTCGTGGAGCCGACACCGGGGAGCTGTTTTTT
TRBV28	NA	TRBJ2-7	NA	CATQGSEQYF	TGTGCCACCCAGGGCTCCGAGCAGTACTTC
TRBV10-3	NA	TRBJ2-2	NA	CAISDRNVGTGELFF	TGTGCCATTTCCGACAGGAACGTTGGCACCGGGGAGCTGTTTTTT
TRBV5-1	NA	TRBJ2-5	NA	CASSSRGGAAGETQYF	TGCGCCAGCAGCTCCCGTGGGGGGGCGGCGGGAGAGACCCAGTACTTC
TRBV6-1	NA	TRBJ1-5	NA	CASSDGISDGPQHF	TGTGCCAGCAGTGATGGAATTAGCGACGGGCCCCAGCATTTT
TRBV27	TRBD1	TRBJ2-5	NA	CASSLYLGRGSETQYF	TGTGCCAGCAGTTTATATTTGGGCAGGGGGAGTGAGACCCAGTACTTC
TRBV27	TRBD2	TRBJ2-7	NA	CASSPPAGVPYF	TGTGCCAGCAGTCCTCCAGCGGGAGTACCGTACTTC
TRBV7-3	NA	TRBJ2-3	NA	CASSLKARGGTPDTQYF	TGTGCCAGCAGCTTAAAAGCTCGGGGTGGGACCCCAGATACGCAGTATTTT
TRBV5-1	NA	TRBJ2-3	NA	CASSLERKITDTQYF	TGCGCCAGCAGCTTGGAACGGAAAATAACAGATACGCAGTATTTT
TRBV9	NA	TRBJ1-1	NA	CASSVVTENTEAFF	TGTGCCAGCAGCGTAGTGACAGAGAACACTGAAGCTTTCTTT
TRBV6-1	NA	TRBJ2-2	NA	CASSEVVNTGELFF	TGTGCCAGCAGTGAAGTTGTGAACACCGGGGAGCTGTTTTTT
TRBV14	TRBD1	TRBJ1-3	once	CASSQVWTGGNTIYF	TGTGCCAGCAGCCAAGTTTGGACAGGAGGAAACACCATATATTTT
TRBV18	NA	TRBJ1-3	NA	CASSHKPGQLSGNTIYF	TGTGCCAGCTCACACAAACCGGGACAACTCTCTGGAAACACCATATATTTT
TRBV11-2	NA	TRBJ2-3	NA	CASSPDSTDTQYF	TGTGCCAGCAGCCCTGACTCCACAGATACGCAGTATTTT
TRBV19	NA	TRBJ2-1	NA	CASSTGTIEEQFF	TGTGCCAGTAGTACCGGGACGATAGAGGAGCAGTTCTTC
TRBV20-1	NA	TRBJ1-5	NA	CSARGGQPQHF	TGCAGTGCTAGGGGGGGACAGCCCCAGCATTTT
TRBV7-9	NA	TRBJ2-5	once	CASSPGHQETQYF	TGTGCCAGCAGCCCGGGACACCAAGAGACCCAGTACTTC
TRBV11-2	TRBD2	TRBJ2-5	NA	CASSLVFSGGAQETQYF	TGTGCCAGCAGCTTAGTGTTCAGCGGGGGAGCACAAGAGACCCAGTACTTC
TRBV10-1	NA	TRBJ1-1	NA	CASSIHSMAFF	TGCGCCAGCAGTATACACTCGATGGCTTTCTTT
TRBV18	NA	TRBJ1-5	NA	CASSRGDSNQPQHF	TGTGCCAGCTCACGGGGGGACAGCAATCAGCCCCAGCATTTT
TRBV6-5	NA	TRBJ1-1	once	CASKLALGGTEAFF	TGTGCCAGCAAGCTGGCCCTCGGGGGCACTGAAGCTTTCTTT
TRBV10-2	TRBD1	TRBJ1-3	NA	CASSGQGPGNTIYF	TGCGCCAGCAGCGGACAGGGGCCTGGAAACACCATATATTTT
TRBV19	NA	TRBJ2-2	NA	CASSKLGGPWTGELFF	TGTGCCAGTAGTAAACTCGGAGGGCCTTGGACCGGGGAGCTGTTTTTT
TRBV28	NA	TRBJ1-3	NA	CASSLSTERNTIYF	TGTGCCAGCAGTTTGTCTACAGAGAGAAACACCATATATTTT
TRBV18	TRBD1	TRBJ2-3	NA	CASSRRGQGAPQDTQYF	TGTGCCAGCTCACGGAGGGGACAGGGGGCGCCCCAAGATACGCAGTATTTT
TRBV5-1	NA	TRBJ1-1	NA	CASSLAPGADTEAFF	TGCGCCAGCAGCTTGGCCCCAGGGGCGGACACTGAAGCTTTCTTT
TRBV28	NA	TRBJ1-2	NA	CASSTRQVLYGYTF	TGTGCCAGCAGTACTAGACAGGTTTTATATGGCTACACCTTC
TRBV7-9	TRBD2	TRBJ2-1	NA	CASSYLAGIYNEQFF	TGTGCCAGCAGCTACTTAGCGGGGATCTACAATGAGCAGTTCTTC
TRBV19	TRBD2	TRBJ2-7	NA	CASSIPGGATYEQYF	TGTGCCAGTAGTATACCGGGGGGGGCAACTTACGAGCAGTACTTC
TRBV5-1	NA	TRBJ1-4	NA	CASSKDGDEKLFF	TGCGCCAGCAGCAAGGACGGGGACGAAAAACTGTTTTTT
TRBV9	TRBD2	TRBJ2-1	few	CASSPLGRANEQFF	TGTGCCAGCAGCCCCCTGGGGAGGGCGAATGAGCAGTTCTTC
TRBV25-1	TRBD2	TRBJ2-1	NA	CASSEFWEGEQFF	TGTGCCAGCAGTGAGTTCTGGGAGGGTGAGCAGTTCTTC
TRBV2	NA	TRBJ2-7	once	CASTKGLYEQYF	TGTGCCAGCACTAAGGGACTCTACGAGCAGTACTTC
TRBV28	NA	TRBJ2-1	NA	CASSLQLTIYNEQFF	TGTGCCAGCAGTTTACAACTGACTATCTACAATGAGCAGTTCTTC
TRBV27	TRBD1	TRBJ1-2	NA	CASSPGQGAIYGYTF	TGTGCCAGCAGTCCGGGACAGGGGGCCATCTATGGCTACACCTTC
TRBV6-6	TRBD1	TRBJ1-1	NA	CASSDRANTEAFF	TGTGCCAGCTCCGACAGGGCGAACACTGAAGCTTTCTTT
TRBV10-3	NA	TRBJ2-3	NA	CAISVTDTQYF	TGTGCCATCAGTGTAACAGATACGCAGTATTTT
TRBV25-1	NA	TRBJ2-5	NA	CASSTPQETQYF	TGTGCCAGTTCTACGCCACAAGAGACCCAGTACTTC
TRBV28	NA	TRBJ2-7	NA	CASSRGPVYSSYEQYF	TGTGCCAGCAGCCGGGGACCTGTCTATAGCTCCTACGAGCAGTACTTC
TRBV28	NA	TRBJ1-2	NA	CASSLTIGSYGYTF	TGTGCCAGCAGTTTAACAATTGGGTCCTATGGCTACACCTTC
TRBV2	NA	TRBJ2-6	once	CASSLRALLEGANVLTF	TGTGCCAGCAGTCTCCGGGCCCTCTTAGAGGGGGCCAACGTCCTGACTTTC